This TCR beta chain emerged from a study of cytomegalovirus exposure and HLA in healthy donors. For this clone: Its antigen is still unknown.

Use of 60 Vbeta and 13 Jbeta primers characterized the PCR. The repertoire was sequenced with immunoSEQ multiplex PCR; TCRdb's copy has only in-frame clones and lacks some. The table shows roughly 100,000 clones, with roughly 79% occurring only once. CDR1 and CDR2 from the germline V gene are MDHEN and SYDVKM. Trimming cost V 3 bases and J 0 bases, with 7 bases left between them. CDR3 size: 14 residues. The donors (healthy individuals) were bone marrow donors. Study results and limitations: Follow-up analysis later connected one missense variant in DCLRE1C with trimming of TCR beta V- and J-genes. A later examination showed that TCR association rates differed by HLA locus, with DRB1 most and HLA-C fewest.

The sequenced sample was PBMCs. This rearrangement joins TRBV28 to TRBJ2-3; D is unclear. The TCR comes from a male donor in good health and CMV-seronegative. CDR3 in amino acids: CASSFLTSTDTQYF. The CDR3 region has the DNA TGTGCCAGCAGTTTTCTCACTAGCACAGATACGCAGTATTTT.